The 25 T cell receptor beta chains below all came from one sample that was sequenced in a study of cytomegalovirus exposure and HLA in healthy donors. PCR employed 60 Vbeta and 13 Jbeta primers. The table came from immunoSEQ multiplex PCR; TCRdb's copy has only in-frame clones and leaves some out. Seen in this sample are 150,000 or so clones; the ten most common clones hold 1.5% to 2%. The sequencing input was PBMCs. These receptors were collected from a woman aged 45-59 years in good health and CMV-seronegative.

The chain couples TRBV19 to TRBJ2-1, with 14 bases that match TRBD2. This CDR3 comprises 19 residues. Germline V gene lookup returns CDR1 LNHDA and CDR2 SQIVND (reference sequence). V lost 0 bases to trimming and J lost 0 bases; unmatched junction nucleotides: 4. The CDR3, as DNA: TGTGCCAGTAGTATAGATGGACTAGCGGGAGGCCTCTCCTACAATGAGCAGTTCTTC. This sequence encodes CASSIDGLAGGLSYNEQFF.

J is TRBJ1-3 and V is TRBV28, with 9 bases that match TRBD1. V lost 7 bases, J lost 0 bases, and 13 bases stayed unmatched. CDR1 and CDR2 (germline): MDHEN, SYDVKM. The CDR3 has 18 amino acids. The CDR3 DNA sequence: TGTGCCAGCATCCCCGGGACAGGGATCGCTAGCTCTGGAAACACCATATATTTT. It translates to CASIPGTGIASSGNTIYF. Variable domain in full (rest from reference TRBV28 and TRBJ1-3): DVKVTQSSRYLVKRTGEKVFLECVQDMDHENMFWYRQDPGLGLRLIYFSYDVKMKEKGDIPEGYSVSREKKERFSLILESASTNQTSMYLCASIPGTGIASSGNTIYFGEGSWLTVV.

CDR3 sequence: CASSLFLGQASVNSPLHF. CDR3 DNA sequence: TGTGCCAGCAGTTTATTCCTGGGACAAGCATCGGTTAATTCACCCCTCCACTTT. The V gene is TRBV27, the J gene TRBJ1-6, with TRBD1 as a possible D gene (6 bases). This CDR3 has 18 amino acids. Trimming took off 1 base at V and 6 bases at J, with 19 bases between the two ends. Germline-derived CDR1 and CDR2 are MNHEY and SMNVEV (reference sequence).

According to its frequency, this clone is medium-sized. The same CDR3 arises from other DNA sequences in this sample as well. The chain has TRBV6-4 and TRBJ2-7, with a possible D match to TRBD1 (6 bases). With 0 bases removed from V and 5 bases from J, the gap between germline ends came to 14 bases. The CDR3 covers 15 residues. The germline V gene encodes CDR1 MRHNA and CDR2 SNTAGT. The DNA of the CDR3 is TGTGCCAGCAGTGACTCTGTAGCAGGGGCCCACGAGCAGTACTTC. Its translation: CASSDSVAGAHEQYF.

The chain is built from TRBV5-1 and TRBJ2-7; 14 bases are a match to TRBD2. Germline CDR1 is SGHRS and CDR2 is YFSETQ. This CDR3 region has 16 residues. V lost 3 bases to trimming and J lost 4 bases; unmatched junction nucleotides: 6. CDR3 amino acids: CASSSRTSGRSYEQYF. As DNA, the CDR3 is TGCGCCAGCAGCTCGAGGACTAGCGGGAGGTCTTACGAGCAGTACTTC.

CDR3 coding DNA: TGTGCCAGCAGCCCAGGGCTAGGTGACAGGGGCGATAACTATGGCTACACCTTC. This encodes CASSPGLGDRGDNYGYTF. V and J are TRBV28 and TRBJ1-2, with TRBD1 identical over 8 bases. The V segment lost 6 bases and the J segment 1 base; nucleotides outside the gene matches: 16. Per the germline V gene, CDR1 is MDHEN and CDR2 is SYDVKM. The CDR3 loop spans 18 amino acids.

The chain employs TRBV6-5 and TRBJ1-2; possibly TRBD1 for D (5 bases). Trimming cost V 5 bases and J 4 bases, with 17 bases left between them. CDR3 length: 15 residues. Germline CDR1 reads MNHEY; CDR2 reads SVGAGI. CDR3 in DNA: TGTGCCAGCAGTCCTTACTCAGGGCAGGCCTATGGCTACACCTTC. Encoded protein: CASSPYSGQAYGYTF.

This chain connects TRBV14 to TRBJ1-2; weak D call: TRBD1 (5 bases). The V end lost 4 bases, the J end lost 5 bases, and 17 bases lay between the germline ends. The CDR3 runs to 15 residues. Germline V gene data show CDR1 as SGHDN and CDR2 as FVKESK. CDR3: CASSLGGSGRYGYTF. The CDR3 DNA reads TGTGCCAGCAGCCTGGGGGGATCAGGGAGGTATGGCTACACCTTC. The variable domain in full, with the rest retrieved from reference TRBV14 and TRBJ1-2, is EAGVTQFPSHSVIEKGQTVTLRCDPISGHDNLYWYRRVMGKEIKFLLHFVKESKQDESGMPNNRFLAERTGGTYSTLKVQPAELEDSGVYFCASSLGGSGRYGYTFGSGTRLTVV.

This chain joins TRBV9 and TRBJ2-5; weak D call: TRBD1 (5 bases). The ends were cut back, 0 bases at V and 2 bases at J, with 14 bases in the middle. Germline V gene sequence: CDR1 SGDLS, CDR2 YYNGEE. CDR3 length: 16 residues. CDR3 nucleotides: TGTGCCAGCAGCGTAGAATCGGTAGACAGTCAAGAGACCCAGTACTTC. It is translated as CASSVESVDSQETQYF.

This CDR3 is CASSQVSGSLTEAFF. The CDR3 DNA reads as TGTGCCAGCAGCCAAGTGTCCGGGTCGCTCACTGAAGCTTTCTTT. The V call is TRBV4-2, the J call TRBJ1-1, with unresolved D. This CDR3 is 15 amino acids long. The germline CDR1 and CDR2 sequences are LGHNA and YNFKEQ. The ends were cut back, 1 base at V and 4 bases at J, with 13 bases in the middle.

The V call is TRBV9, the J call TRBJ2-5, with D perhaps matching TRBD2 (5 bases). The CDR3 sequence is 15 residues long. Deletions cut 3 bases from V and 2 bases from J, with 14 bases between. From germline, CDR1 is SGDLS and CDR2 YYNGEE. The CDR3 region has the DNA TGTGCCAGCAGCGAGGGCCCGGGGTCACAAGAGACCCAGTACTTC. Translating it yields CASSEGPGSQETQYF. The complete variable domain, with remaining parts taken from reference TRBV9 and TRBJ2-5, reads DSGVTQTPKHLITATGQRVTLRCSPRSGDLSVYWYQQSLDQGLQFLIQYYNGEERAKGNILERFSAQQFPDLHSELNLSSLELGDSALYFCASSEGPGSQETQYFGPGTRLLVL.

The genes are TRBV5-1 and TRBJ2-5; 7 bases fit TRBD2. The trim removed 4 bases at V and 2 bases at J, leaving 2 bases unmatched. CDR1 is SGHRS and CDR2 is YFSETQ in the germline V gene. The CDR3 is 13 amino acids. The DNA of the CDR3 is TGCGCCAGCAGCCGGGAGGCTCAAGAGACCCAGTACTTC. This sequence encodes CASSREAQETQYF.

V is TRBV28 and J is TRBJ1-5, with TRBD1 identical over 7 bases. This CDR3 has 17 residues. Germline CDR1 MDHEN, CDR2 SYDVKM. V dropped 7 bases and J dropped 3; count of bases not matched to a gene: 15. The CDR3 loop is CASIPPLLGQNNQPQHF. The CDR3 DNA reads as TGTGCCAGCATCCCGCCCCTATTGGGACAGAACAATCAGCCCCAGCATTTT.

This rearrangement joins TRBV5-1 to TRBJ1-1; 9 bases are shared with TRBD1. Looked up from germline, CDR1 is SGHRS and CDR2 is YFSETQ. This CDR3 contains 14 residues. The junction had 1 base not matched to a gene; V was cut back by 3 bases and J by 1 base. CDR3 nucleotide sequence: TGCGCCAGCAGCTCGACAGGGGGGAACACTGAAGCTTTCTTT. It yields the protein CASSSTGGNTEAFF. Filled out from reference TRBV5-1 and TRBJ1-1, the complete variable domain reads KAGVTQTPRYLIKTRGQQVTLSCSPISGHRSVSWYQQTPGQGLQFLFEYFSETQRNKGNFPGRFSGRQFSNSRSEMNVSTLELGDSALYLCASSSTGGNTEAFFGQGTRLTVV.

The chain has TRBV4-1 and TRBJ2-3; 7 bases agree with TRBD2. Germline V CDR1 and CDR2: MGHRA, YSYEKL. V lost 8 bases to trimming and J lost 10 bases; unmatched junction nucleotides: 6. The CDR3 totals 11 residues. Here the CDR3 DNA reads TGCGCCAGCCAAGGACTAGAGGCGCAGTATTTT. Translated: CASQGLEAQYF.

The chain joins TRBV5-4 to TRBJ1-2; no clear D. The CDR3 spans 12 residues. Trimming pared 10 bases from V and 1 base from J, leaving 11 bases between. Germline V gene data show CDR1 as SGHNT and CDR2 as YYREEE (reference sequence). The CDR3 DNA reads TGTGCCGGCGGGAGAATTAACTATGGCTACACCTTC. This codes for CAGGRINYGYTF. Based on the CDR3 plus reference TRBV5-4 and TRBJ1-2, the full variable domain is ETGVTQSPTHLIKTRGQQVTLRCSSQSGHNTVSWYQQALGQGPQFIFQYYREEENGRGNFPPRFSGLQFPNYSSELNVNALELDDSALYLCAGGRINYGYTFGSGTRLTVV.

The rearrangement links TRBV6-1 to TRBJ2-2; TRBD1 aligns across 12 bases. The CDR3 has 16 residues. The junction had 4 bases not matched to a gene; V was cut back by 4 bases and J by 4 bases. Germline lookup yields CDR1 MNHNS and CDR2 SASEGT. CDR3 sequence: CASSVLGQGATGELFF. The CDR3 DNA sequence: TGTGCCAGCAGTGTTTTGGGACAGGGGGCCACCGGGGAGCTGTTTTTT.

The chain recombines TRBV6-6 with TRBJ2-1; D possibly corresponds to TRBD2 (6 bases). The CDR3 has 13 residues. CDR1 is MNHNY, CDR2 SVGAGI, per germline (reference sequence). Deletions cut 10 bases from V and 3 bases from J, with 13 bases between. The CDR3 nucleotides read TGTGCCACCCGGAGGGCGGGCTACAATGAGCAGTTCTTC. Protein product: CATRRAGYNEQFF.

The chain couples TRBV7-2 to TRBJ2-7, with 7 nucleotides matching TRBD2. Per germline, CDR1 SGHTA and CDR2 FQGNSA. V lost 3 bases and J lost 4; bases outside the gene matches: 12. The CDR3 extends over 16 amino acids. In DNA, the CDR3 is TGTGCCAGCAGCTTGGACTCTAGCGGCCTGGGGTACGAGCAGTACTTC. It codes for CASSLDSSGLGYEQYF.

CDR3 amino acids: CASSSQLARAEQYF. DNA for the CDR3: TGTGCCAGCAGCTCCCAACTAGCCCGAGCCGAGCAGTACTTC. The chain combines TRBV7-9 with TRBJ2-7, with D possibly TRBD2 on 6 matching bases. Germline V gene lookup returns CDR1 SEHNR and CDR2 FQNEAQ (reference sequence). Between the trimmed V and J ends, which lost 4 bases and 6 bases, there was a span of 16 bases. This CDR3 comprises 14 residues.

The chain uses TRBV28 and TRBJ2-2; D may be TRBD1 (6 bases). This CDR3 spans 17 amino acids. Germline values: CDR1 MDHEN, CDR2 SYDVKM. Trimming pared 6 bases from V and 1 base from J, leaving 18 bases between. The CDR3 reads CASSPGIGQLNTGELFF. The CDR3, as DNA: TGTGCCAGCAGCCCAGGTATCGGACAGCTGAACACCGGGGAGCTGTTTTTT.

The V and J genes are TRBV7-8 and TRBJ1-5; 9 bases line up with TRBD1. CDR3 size: 15 residues. The germline gives CDR1 SGHVS, CDR2 FQNEAQ. Unmatched junction bases numbered 6, after V lost 5 bases and J lost 4 bases. CDR3 bases: TGTGCCAGCAGCCAGGACAGGGGCGCGAATCAGCCCCAGCATTTT. Translated, it gives CASSQDRGANQPQHF. The whole variable domain, filled in from reference TRBV7-8 and TRBJ1-5, reads GAGVSQSPRYKVAKRGQDVALRCDPISGHVSLFWYQQALGQGPEFLTYFQNEAQLDKSGLPSDRFFAERPEGSVSTLKIQRTQQEDSAVYLCASSQDRGANQPQHFGDGTRLSIL.

The chain couples TRBV11-2 to TRBJ1-2, with TRBD1 matching over 8 bases. Trimming removed 6 bases from V and 3 bases from J; junction bases left unmatched: 6. In germline, CDR1 is SGHAT, CDR2 FQNNGV. The CDR3 runs to 14 residues. The CDR3 coding sequence is TGTGCCAGCAGTTCACTACAGGGGGACTATGGCTACACCTTC. Encoded protein: CASSSLQGDYGYTF.

The chain couples TRBV7-6 to TRBJ1-5; the D gene is possibly TRBD1 (6 bases). Trimming removed 5 bases at V and 2 bases at J, with 13 bases between. CDR3 size: 15 residues. Germline values: CDR1 SGHVS, CDR2 FNYEAQ. The CDR3 loop is CASSPKGVGNQPQHF. Written as DNA, the CDR3 is TGTGCCAGCAGCCCGAAGGGGGTTGGCAATCAGCCCCAGCATTTT.

The J gene is TRBJ2-5, the V gene TRBV4-1, with 7 bases that match TRBD2. V was clipped by 0 bases and J by 5 bases; unmatched bases: 6. Looked up from germline, CDR1 is MGHRA and CDR2 is YSYEKL. The CDR3 runs to 15 residues. The CDR3 sequence is CASSQDGRAGETQYF. The CDR3 DNA sequence: TGCGCCAGCAGCCAAGATGGGAGGGCGGGGGAGACCCAGTACTTC.